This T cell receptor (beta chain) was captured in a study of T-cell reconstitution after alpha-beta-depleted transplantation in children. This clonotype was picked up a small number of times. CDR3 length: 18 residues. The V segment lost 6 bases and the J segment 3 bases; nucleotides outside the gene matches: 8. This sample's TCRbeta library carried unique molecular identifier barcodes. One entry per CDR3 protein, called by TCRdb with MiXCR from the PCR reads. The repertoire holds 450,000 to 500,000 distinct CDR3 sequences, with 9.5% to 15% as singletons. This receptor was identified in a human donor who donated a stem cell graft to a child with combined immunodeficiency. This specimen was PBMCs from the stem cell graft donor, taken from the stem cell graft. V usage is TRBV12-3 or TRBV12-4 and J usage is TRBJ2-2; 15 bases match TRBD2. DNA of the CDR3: TGTGCCAGCAGAAGGACTAGCGGGAGGGCCGCTCACACCGGGGAGCTGTTTTTT. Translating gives CASRRTSGRAAHTGELFF.